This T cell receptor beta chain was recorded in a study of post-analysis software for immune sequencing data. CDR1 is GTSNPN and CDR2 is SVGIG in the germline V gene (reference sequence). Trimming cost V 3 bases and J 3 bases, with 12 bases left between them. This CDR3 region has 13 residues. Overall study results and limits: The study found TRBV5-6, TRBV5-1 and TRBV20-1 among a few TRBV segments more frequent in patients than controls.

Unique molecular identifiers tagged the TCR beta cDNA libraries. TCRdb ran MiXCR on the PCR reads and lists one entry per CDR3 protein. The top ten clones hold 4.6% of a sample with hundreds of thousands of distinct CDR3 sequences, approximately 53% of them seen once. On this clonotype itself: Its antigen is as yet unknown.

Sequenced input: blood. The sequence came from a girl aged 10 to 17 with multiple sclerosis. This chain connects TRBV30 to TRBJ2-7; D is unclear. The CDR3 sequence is CAWRGDVYYEQYF. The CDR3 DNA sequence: TGTGCCTGGAGGGGTGACGTATACTACGAGCAGTACTTC. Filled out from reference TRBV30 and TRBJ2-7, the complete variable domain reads SQTIHQWPATLVQPVGSPLSLECTVEGTSNPNLYWYRQAAGRGLQLLFYSVGIGQISSEVPQNLSASRPQDRQFILSSKKLLLSDSGFYLCAWRGDVYYEQYFGPGTRLTVT.